This T cell receptor beta chain is from a study of post-analysis software for immune sequencing data. Trimming pared 1 base from V and 7 bases from J, leaving 20 bases between. The CDR3 has 17 residues. The V gene's germline CDR1 is SGHAT and CDR2 FQNNGV. Every TCR beta cDNA library bore unique molecular identifiers. From the PCR reads, TCRdb called clonotypes with MiXCR, one entry per CDR3 protein. Here the sample spans about 160,000 distinct CDR3 sequences, 35% to 40% being singletons. This rearrangement joins TRBV11-2 to TRBJ2-1, with D perhaps given as TRBD1 or TRBD2 (6 bases each). Specimen: blood, collected after autologous hematopoietic stem cell transplantation. The clonotype comes from a girl under 18 with multiple sclerosis. CDR3: CASSLVRGKVRGNEQFF. In nucleotides, the CDR3 is TGTGCCAGCAGCTTAGTTAGGGGGAAGGTTCGGGGGAATGAGCAGTTCTTC. The full variable domain, in which reference TRBV11-2 and TRBJ2-1 provide the parts outside the CDR3, is EAGVAQSPRYKIIEKRQSVAFWCNPISGHATLYWYQQILGQGPKLLIQFQNNGVVDDSQLPKDRFSAERLKGVDSTLKIQPAKLEDSAVYLCASSLVRGKVRGNEQFFGPGTRLTVL.